This T cell receptor beta chain was observed in a study of blood T cell repertoires in COVID-19. Study-level background: Donors in Cohort 3 who had recovered were those with two negative PCRs, healthcare professional clearance, or resolution of their symptoms. The origin of the acute and convalescent COVID-19 samples was the United States, Italy and Spain. T cells, B-cell-depleted T cells, or PBMCs supplied cDNA or gDNA.

The V gene lost 3 bases and the J gene lost 0 bases, with 11 bases spanning the gap. The CDR3 contains 15 residues. Per the germline V gene, CDR1 is MNHEY and CDR2 is SMNVEV (reference sequence). In the study's own analysis: Cell counts per sample came from amplifying reference gene primers. TCRdb's copy holds only in-frame clones and misses some; the assay was immunoSEQ multiplex PCR. The V and J calls and clone size are taken from that table; D and trimming were inferred from the DNA. The sample holds 250,000 to 300,000 clones, 88% seen once. This chain links TRBV27 with TRBJ2-5; weak D call: TRBD1 (6 bases). Input material: PBMCs or T cells enriched from blood (not recorded which). The receptor's source is a woman aged 60-75 years in a cohort exposed to, infected with or recovered from COVID-19 (not recorded which). The CDR3 sequence is CASSFQGLYQETQYF. In DNA form, the CDR3 reads TGTGCCAGCAGTTTCCAGGGGCTCTACCAAGAGACCCAGTACTTC.